The entry below describes one T cell receptor beta chain. Its antigen is undetermined. V was clipped by 6 bases and J by 0 bases, with 12 bases between them. Per the germline V gene, CDR1 is KGHSH and CDR2 is LQKENI. The CDR3 is 14 amino acids. This sample was taken from a study of early T cells in non-severe SARS-CoV-2 infection. Study in general: Chains were not paired, and sequencing was done on bulk RNA from unsorted whole blood.

As part of library construction, unique molecular identifiers were attached to individual cDNA molecules. TCRdb re-called the 5' RACE reads with MiXCR, one entry per CDR3 protein. The table lists about 64,000 distinct CDR3 sequences, about an eighth of them singletons. Overall study findings and caveats: Sequences matched to VDJdb favored anti-spike CD8 responses, while private and CD4 specificities were missed.

The V gene is TRBV18, the J gene TRBJ2-7, with TRBD1 as a possible D gene (6 bases). The source is an adult who was a healthcare worker with PCR-confirmed SARS-CoV-2 infection or an uninfected control (not recorded which). The sequenced sample was whole blood. CDR3 protein: CASSTGTSSYEQYF. As DNA, the CDR3 is TGTGCCAGCTCGACCGGGACAAGCTCCTACGAGCAGTACTTC.